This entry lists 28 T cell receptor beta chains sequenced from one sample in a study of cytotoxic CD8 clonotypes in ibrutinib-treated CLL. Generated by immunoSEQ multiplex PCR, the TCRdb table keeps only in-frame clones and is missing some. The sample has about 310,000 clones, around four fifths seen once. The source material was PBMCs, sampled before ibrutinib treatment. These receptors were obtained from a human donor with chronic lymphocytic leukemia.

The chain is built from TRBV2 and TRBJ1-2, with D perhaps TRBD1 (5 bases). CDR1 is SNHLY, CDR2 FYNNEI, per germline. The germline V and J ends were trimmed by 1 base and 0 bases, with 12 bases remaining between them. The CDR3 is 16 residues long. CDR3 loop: CASSEVRTRTNYGYTF. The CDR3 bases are TGTGCCAGCAGTGAAGTAAGGACACGGACTAACTATGGCTACACCTTC.

CDR3 nucleotides: TGTGCCAGCAGCTTAGATCTTGTGGGAGGGGGGCAGTTCTTC. Residues: CASSLDLVGGGQFF. J is TRBJ2-1 and V is TRBV7-9, with D possibly TRBD2 on 7 matching bases. The V gene's germline CDR1 is SEHNR and CDR2 FQNEAQ (reference sequence). V was clipped by 1 base and J by 12 bases, with 16 bases between them. There are 14 residues in the CDR3.

The CDR3 protein is CASSPTGRNEKLFF. CDR3 bases: TGCGCCAGCAGCCCGACAGGACGTAATGAAAAACTGTTTTTT. V gene TRBV5-1 combines with J gene TRBJ1-4; TRBD1 is a possible D gene (6 bases). The length of the CDR3 is 14 residues. Germline V gene lookup returns CDR1 SGHRS and CDR2 YFSETQ. Between the trimmed V and J ends, which lost 4 bases and 4 bases, there was a span of 11 bases.

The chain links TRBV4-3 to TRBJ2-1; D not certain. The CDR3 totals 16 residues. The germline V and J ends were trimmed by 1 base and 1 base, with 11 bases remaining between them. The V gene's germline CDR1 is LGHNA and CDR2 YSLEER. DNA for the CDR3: TGCGCCAGCAGCCAAGGGCTGACGCATTCCTACAATGAGCAGTTCTTC. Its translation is CASSQGLTHSYNEQFF.

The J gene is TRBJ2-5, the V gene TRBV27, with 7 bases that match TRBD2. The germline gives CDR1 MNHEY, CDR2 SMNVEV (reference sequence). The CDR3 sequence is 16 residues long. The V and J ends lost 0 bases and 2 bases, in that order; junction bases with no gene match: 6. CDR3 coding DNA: TGTGCCAGCAGTTTATCGATAGCGGGCGTACAAGAGACCCAGTACTTC. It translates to CASSLSIAGVQETQYF.

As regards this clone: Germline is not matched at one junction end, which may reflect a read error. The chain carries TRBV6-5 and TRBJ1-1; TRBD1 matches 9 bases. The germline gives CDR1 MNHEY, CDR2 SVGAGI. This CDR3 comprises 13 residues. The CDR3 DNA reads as TGTGCCAGCAATTACAGGGGGCAGACTGAAGCTTTCTTT. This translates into CASNYRGQTEAFF.

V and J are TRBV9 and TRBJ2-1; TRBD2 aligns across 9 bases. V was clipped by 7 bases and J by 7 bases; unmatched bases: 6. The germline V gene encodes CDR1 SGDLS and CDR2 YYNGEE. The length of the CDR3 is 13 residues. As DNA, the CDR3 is TGTGCCAGCTTTGGTAGCGGGAGTAATGAGCAGTTCTTC. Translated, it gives CASFGSGSNEQFF.

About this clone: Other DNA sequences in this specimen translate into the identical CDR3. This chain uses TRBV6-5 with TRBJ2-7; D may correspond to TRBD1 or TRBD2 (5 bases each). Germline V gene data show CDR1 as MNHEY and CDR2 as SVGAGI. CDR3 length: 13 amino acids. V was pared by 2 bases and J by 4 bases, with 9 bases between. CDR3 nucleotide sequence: TGTGCCAGCAGTTACCGGGACCGATACGAGCAGTACTTC. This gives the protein CASSYRDRYEQYF.

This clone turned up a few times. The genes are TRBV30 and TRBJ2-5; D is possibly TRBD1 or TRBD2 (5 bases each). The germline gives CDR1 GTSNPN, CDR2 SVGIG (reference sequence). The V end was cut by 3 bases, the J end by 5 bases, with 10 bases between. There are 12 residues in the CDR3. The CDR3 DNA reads TGTGCCTGGAGGAGGGGCACGGAGACCCAGTACTTC. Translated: CAWRRGTETQYF.

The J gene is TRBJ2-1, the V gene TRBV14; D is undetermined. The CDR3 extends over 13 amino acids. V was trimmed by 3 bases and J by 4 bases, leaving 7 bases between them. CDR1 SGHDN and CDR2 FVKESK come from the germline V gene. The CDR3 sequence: CASSHYQYNEQFF. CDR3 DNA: TGTGCCAGCAGCCACTACCAGTACAATGAGCAGTTCTTC.

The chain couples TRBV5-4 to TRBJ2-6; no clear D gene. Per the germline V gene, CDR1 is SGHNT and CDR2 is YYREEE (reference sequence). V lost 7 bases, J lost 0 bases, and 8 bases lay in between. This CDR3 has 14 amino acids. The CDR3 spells CASRQNSGANVLTF. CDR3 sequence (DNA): TGTGCCAGCCGCCAGAACTCTGGGGCCAACGTCCTGACTTTC.

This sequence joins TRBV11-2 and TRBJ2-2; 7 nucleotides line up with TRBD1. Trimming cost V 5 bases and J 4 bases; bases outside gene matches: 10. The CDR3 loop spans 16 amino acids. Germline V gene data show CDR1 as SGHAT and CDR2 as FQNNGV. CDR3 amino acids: CASSKQGILFTGELFF. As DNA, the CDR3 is TGTGCCAGCAGCAAACAGGGGATCCTTTTCACCGGGGAGCTGTTTTTT.

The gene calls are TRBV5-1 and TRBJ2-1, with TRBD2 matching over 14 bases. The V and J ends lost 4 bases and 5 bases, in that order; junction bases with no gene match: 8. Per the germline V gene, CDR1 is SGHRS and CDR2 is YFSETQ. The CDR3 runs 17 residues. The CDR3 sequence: CASSIRLAGGPDNEQFF. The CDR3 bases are TGCGCCAGCAGCATACGACTAGCGGGAGGGCCCGACAATGAGCAGTTCTTC.

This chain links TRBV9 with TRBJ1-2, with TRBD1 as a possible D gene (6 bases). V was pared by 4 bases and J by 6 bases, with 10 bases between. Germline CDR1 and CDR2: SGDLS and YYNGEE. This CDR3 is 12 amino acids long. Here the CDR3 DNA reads TGTGCCAGCAGCCCACGGACAGATGGCTACACCTTC. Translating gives CASSPRTDGYTF.

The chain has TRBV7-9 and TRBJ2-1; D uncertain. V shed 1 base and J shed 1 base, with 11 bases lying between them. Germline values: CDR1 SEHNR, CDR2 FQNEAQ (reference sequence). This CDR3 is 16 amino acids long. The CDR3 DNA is TGTGCCAGCAGCTTAGGTCGTCTTAGTTCCTACAATGAGCAGTTCTTC. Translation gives CASSLGRLSSYNEQFF.

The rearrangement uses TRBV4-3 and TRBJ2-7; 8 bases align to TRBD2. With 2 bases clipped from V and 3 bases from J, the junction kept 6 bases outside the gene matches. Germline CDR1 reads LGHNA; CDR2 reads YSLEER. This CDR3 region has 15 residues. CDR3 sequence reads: CASSQQGTRLYEQYF. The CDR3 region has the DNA TGCGCCAGCAGCCAACAGGGGACTAGACTCTACGAGCAGTACTTC.

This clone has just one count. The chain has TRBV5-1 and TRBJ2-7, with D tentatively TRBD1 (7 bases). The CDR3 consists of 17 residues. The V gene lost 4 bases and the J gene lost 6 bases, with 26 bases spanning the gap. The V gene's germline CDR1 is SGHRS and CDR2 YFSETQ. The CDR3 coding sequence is TGCGCCAGCAGCACACATCGCGGGGCTCTCGAGGGGGCCGAGCAGTACTTC. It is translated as CASSTHRGALEGAEQYF.

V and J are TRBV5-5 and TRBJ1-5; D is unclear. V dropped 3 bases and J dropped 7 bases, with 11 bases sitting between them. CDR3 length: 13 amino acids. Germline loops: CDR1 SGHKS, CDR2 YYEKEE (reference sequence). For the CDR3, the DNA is TGTGCCAGCAGCTCTGAAGGAGGACAGCCCCAGCATTTT. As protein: CASSSEGGQPQHF. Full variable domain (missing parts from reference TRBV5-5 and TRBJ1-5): DAGVTQSPTHLIKTRGQQVTLRCSPISGHKSVSWYQQVLGQGPQFIFQYYEKEERGRGNFPDRFSARQFPNYSSELNVNALLLGDSALYLCASSSEGGQPQHFGDGTRLSIL.

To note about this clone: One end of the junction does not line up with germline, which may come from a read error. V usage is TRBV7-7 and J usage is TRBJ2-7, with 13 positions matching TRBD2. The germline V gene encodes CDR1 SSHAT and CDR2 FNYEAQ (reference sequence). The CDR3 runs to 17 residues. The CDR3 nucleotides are TGTGCTAGCAGCCCATCAATTGGACTAGCGGGGGTGCACGAGCAGTACTTC. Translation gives CASSPSIGLAGVHEQYF.

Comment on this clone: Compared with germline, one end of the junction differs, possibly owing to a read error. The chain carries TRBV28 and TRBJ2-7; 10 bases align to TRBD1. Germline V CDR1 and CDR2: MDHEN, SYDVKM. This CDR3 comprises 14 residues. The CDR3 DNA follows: TGTGCCAGCAGCGTGACAGGGGGCTCCAACGAGCAGTACTTC. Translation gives CASSVTGGSNEQYF.

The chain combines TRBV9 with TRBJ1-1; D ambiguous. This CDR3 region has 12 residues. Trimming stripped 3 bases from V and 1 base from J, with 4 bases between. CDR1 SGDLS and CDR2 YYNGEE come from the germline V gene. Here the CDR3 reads CASSAQNTEAFF. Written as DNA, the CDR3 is TGTGCCAGCAGCGCCCAGAACACTGAAGCTTTCTTT. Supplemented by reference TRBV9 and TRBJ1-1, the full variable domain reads DSGVTQTPKHLITATGQRVTLRCSPRSGDLSVYWYQQSLDQGLQFLIQYYNGEERAKGNILERFSAQQFPDLHSELNLSSLELGDSALYFCASSAQNTEAFFGQGTRLTVV.

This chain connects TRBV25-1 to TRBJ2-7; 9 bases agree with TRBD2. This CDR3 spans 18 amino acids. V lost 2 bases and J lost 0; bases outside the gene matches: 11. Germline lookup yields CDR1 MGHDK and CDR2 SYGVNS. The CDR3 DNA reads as TGTGCCAGCAGTGAAGGCGGAGCTAGCGGGACCCGCTCCTACGAGCAGTACTTC. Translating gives CASSEGGASGTRSYEQYF.

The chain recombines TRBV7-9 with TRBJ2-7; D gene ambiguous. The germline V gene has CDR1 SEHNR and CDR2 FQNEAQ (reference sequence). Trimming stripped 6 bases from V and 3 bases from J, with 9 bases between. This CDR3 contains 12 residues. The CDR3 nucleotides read TGTGCCAGCAGTACGACATTCTACGAGCAGTACTTC. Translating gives CASSTTFYEQYF.

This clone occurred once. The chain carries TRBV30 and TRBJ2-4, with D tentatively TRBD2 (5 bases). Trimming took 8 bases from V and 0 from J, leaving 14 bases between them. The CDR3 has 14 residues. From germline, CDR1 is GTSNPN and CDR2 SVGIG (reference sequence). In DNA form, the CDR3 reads TGTGCCGGGGAATCGGACTTAGCCAAAAACATTCAGTACTTC. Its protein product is CAGESDLAKNIQYF.

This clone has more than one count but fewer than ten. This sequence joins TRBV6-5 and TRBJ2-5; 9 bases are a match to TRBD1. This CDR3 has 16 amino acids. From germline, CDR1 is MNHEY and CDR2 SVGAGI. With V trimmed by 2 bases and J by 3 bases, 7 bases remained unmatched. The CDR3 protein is CASSYRHRGPKETQYF. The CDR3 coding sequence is TGTGCCAGCAGTTACCGACACAGGGGGCCGAAAGAGACCCAGTACTTC.

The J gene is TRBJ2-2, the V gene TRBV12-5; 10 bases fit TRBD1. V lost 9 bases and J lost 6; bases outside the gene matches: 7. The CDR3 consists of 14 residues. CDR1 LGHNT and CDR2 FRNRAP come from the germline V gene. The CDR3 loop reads CASGQTGGSGELFF. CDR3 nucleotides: TGTGCTAGCGGGCAGACAGGGGGCTCCGGGGAGCTGTTTTTT.

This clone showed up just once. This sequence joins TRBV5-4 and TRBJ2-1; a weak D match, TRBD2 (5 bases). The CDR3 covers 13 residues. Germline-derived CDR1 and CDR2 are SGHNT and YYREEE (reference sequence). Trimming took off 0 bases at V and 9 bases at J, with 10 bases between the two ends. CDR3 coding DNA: TGTGCCAGCAGCTTGGAGGCAGGAGGTGAGCAGTTCTTC. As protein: CASSLEAGGEQFF. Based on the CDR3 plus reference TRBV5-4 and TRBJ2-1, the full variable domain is ETGVTQSPTHLIKTRGQQVTLRCSSQSGHNTVSWYQQALGQGPQFIFQYYREEENGRGNFPPRFSGLQFPNYSSELNVNALELDDSALYLCASSLEAGGEQFFGPGTRLTVL.

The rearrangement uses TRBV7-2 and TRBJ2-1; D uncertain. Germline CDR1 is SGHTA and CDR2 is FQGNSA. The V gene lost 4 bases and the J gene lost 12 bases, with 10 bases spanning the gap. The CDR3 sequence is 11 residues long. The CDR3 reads CASSSTQRQFF. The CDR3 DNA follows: TGTGCCAGCAGCTCAACACAAAGGCAGTTCTTC. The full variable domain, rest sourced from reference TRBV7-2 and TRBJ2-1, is GAGVSQSPSNKVTEKGKDVELRCDPISGHTALYWYRQSLGQGLEFLIYFQGNSAPDKSGLPSDRFSAERTGGSVSTLTIQRTQQEDSAVYLCASSSTQRQFFGPGTRLTVL.